This TCR beta chain was documented in a study of CD8 T cell repertoires and HIV-1 epitope variants. Study-level background: Twenty-five autologous and known Gag and Nef epitope variant peptides each stimulated T cells separately. Epitopes were three Gag families plus Nef HW9 and YT9. The baseline condition was 1M T cells left uncultured.

General study points: Nef KF9 drew about five clonotypes and HW9 one, without TAALDMSHF responses.

The germline V gene has CDR1 MGHRA and CDR2 YSYEKL. CDR3 size: 14 residues. Trimming removed 1 base at V and 8 bases at J, with 11 bases between. This clone was detected a few times. Its specificity is not known. Method: immunoSEQ multiplex PCR; TCRdb's copy keeps in-frame clones and lacks some. The table includes over 90,000 clones, 60% to 80% detected once. The rearrangement links TRBV4-1 to TRBJ1-4; D perhaps matches TRBD1 (5 bases). The sequencing input was uncultured baseline CD8+ T cells from peripheral blood mononuclear cells (PBMCs). The origin of this receptor is a male donor with HIV. The CDR3 coding sequence is TGCGCCAGCAGCCAAGTAGTTGGGGACGAAAAACTGTTTTTT. This sequence encodes CASSQVVGDEKLFF.